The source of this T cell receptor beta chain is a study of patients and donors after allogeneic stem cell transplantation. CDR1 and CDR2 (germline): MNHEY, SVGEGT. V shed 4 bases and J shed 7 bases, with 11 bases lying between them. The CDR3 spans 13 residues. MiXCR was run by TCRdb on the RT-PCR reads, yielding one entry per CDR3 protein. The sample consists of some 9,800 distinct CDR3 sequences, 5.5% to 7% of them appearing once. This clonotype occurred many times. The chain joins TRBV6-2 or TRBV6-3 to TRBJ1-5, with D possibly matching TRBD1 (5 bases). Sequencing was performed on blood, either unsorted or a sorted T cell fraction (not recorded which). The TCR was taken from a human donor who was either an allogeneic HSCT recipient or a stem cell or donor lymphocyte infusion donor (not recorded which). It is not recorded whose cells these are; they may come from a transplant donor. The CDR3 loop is CASSSIRQQPQHF. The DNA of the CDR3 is TGTGCCAGCAGTTCAATTCGACAGCAGCCCCAGCATTTT.